The rows below give T cell receptor beta chains drawn from one sample of a study of shared clonotypes between healthy human individuals. Assay used: immunoSEQ multiplex PCR; TCRdb lists only in-frame clones, some missing. The sample holds more than 2 million clones, about 95% seen once. What was sequenced was naive CD8+ T cells sorted from blood. The receptors originated from a man between 18 and 35 years old in good health. The CDR3 runs from the conserved cysteine through the conserved F or W. A D gene is named only where the DNA matches it firmly. Part of the rows lack a size; the others show once, few, many or a class for expanded clones.

j_call	clone_size	v_call	d_call	cdr3_length	cdr3_aa	cdr3_nt
TRBJ1-1	-	TRBV19	-	13	CASRNNLNTEAFF	TGTGCCAGTAGGAACAACCTGAACACTGAAGCTTTCTTT
TRBJ2-7	-	TRBV19	-	12	CASSIWGNEQYF	TGTGCCAGTAGTATATGGGGAAACGAGCAGTACTTC
TRBJ2-5	-	TRBV7-9	-	11	CASKEIETQYF	TGTGCCAGCAAGGAGATTGAGACCCAGTACTTC
TRBJ2-6	once	TRBV2	TRBD1	16	CASRDNRGTGANVLTF	TGTGCCAGCAGGGACAACAGGGGAACCGGGGCCAACGTCCTGACTTTC
TRBJ1-1	-	TRBV18	-	16	CASSPLPGEVNTEAFF	TGTGCCAGCTCACCACTGCCGGGAGAGGTGAACACTGAAGCTTTCTTT
TRBJ1-1	-	TRBV6-1	TRBD1	13	CASDRALNTEAFF	TGTGCCAGCGACAGGGCATTGAACACTGAAGCTTTCTTT
TRBJ1-5	-	TRBV9	-	15	CASSPTGNSNQPQHF	TGTGCCAGCTCACCGACGGGGAATAGCAATCAGCCCCAGCATTTT
TRBJ1-2	-	TRBV28	TRBD1	13	CACRDRLDYGYTF	TGTGCCTGCCGGGACAGGCTAGACTATGGCTACACCTTC
TRBJ2-5	-	TRBV30	-	13	CAWSIATTETQYF	TGTGCCTGGAGTATAGCGACAACGGAGACCCAGTACTTC
TRBJ2-2	once	TRBV11-3	-	15	CASSLDGGQGGELFF	TGTGCCAGCAGCTTAGACGGGGGGCAGGGCGGGGAGCTGTTTTTT
TRBJ1-5	-	TRBV28	-	14	CASSLNWSNQPQHF	TGTGCCAGCAGCCTCAATTGGAGCAATCAGCCCCAGCATTTT
TRBJ1-2	-	TRBV29-1	-	14	CSVEDESVNYGYTF	TGCAGCGTTGAAGACGAGAGTGTTAACTATGGCTACACCTTC
TRBJ2-7	-	TRBV5-1	-	16	CASSSLGVEGSYEQYF	TGCGCCAGCAGCTCCCTCGGGGTGGAGGGCTCCTACGAGCAGTACTTC
TRBJ2-6	-	TRBV13	TRBD2	18	CASSSRTSGIAGANVLTF	TGTGCCAGCAGCTCTCGGACTAGCGGGATAGCTGGGGCCAACGTCCTGACTTTC
TRBJ2-1	-	TRBV27	-	14	CASSLGRIGNEQFF	TGTGCCAGCAGTTTAGGGAGAATAGGGAATGAGCAGTTCTTC
TRBJ1-5	-	TRBV27	-	14	CASSTRGGWQPQHF	TGTGCCAGCAGTACAAGGGGAGGATGGCAGCCCCAGCATTTT
TRBJ2-7	few	TRBV7-2	TRBD1	13	CASSPWTGYEQYF	TGTGCCAGCAGCCCCTGGACAGGGTACGAGCAGTACTTC
TRBJ1-2	-	TRBV7-9	-	15	CASSPPGIGISGYTF	TGTGCCAGCAGCCCCCCCGGGATTGGGATATCTGGCTACACCTTC
TRBJ2-1	-	TRBV9	-	16	CATSRGTRLLGDEQFF	TGTGCCACCAGCCGGGGGACTCGATTGTTAGGCGATGAGCAGTTCTTC
TRBJ1-1	-	TRBV9	TRBD1	15	CASSVVGQGATEAFF	TGTGCCAGCAGCGTAGTTGGACAGGGAGCCACTGAAGCTTTCTTT
TRBJ2-2	-	TRBV18	TRBD2	15	CASSPRGANTGELFF	TGTGCCAGCTCACCGCGGGGGGCGAACACCGGGGAGCTGTTTTTT
TRBJ2-1	-	TRBV15	-	20	CATSRERDLGFDAAYNEQFF	TGTGCCACCAGCAGAGAAAGAGATTTGGGGTTTGACGCCGCCTACAATGAGCAGTTCTTC
TRBJ2-7	-	TRBV27	TRBD2	12	CASLGGVYEQYF	TGTGCCAGCCTTGGGGGGGTCTACGAGCAGTACTTC
TRBJ2-2	-	TRBV6-1	TRBD2	15	CASSRGLADTGELFF	TGTGCCAGCAGCAGAGGACTAGCGGACACCGGGGAGCTGTTTTTT
TRBJ1-2	once	TRBV13	-	14	CASSLGQVPYGYTF	TGTGCCAGCAGCTTGGGTCAGGTTCCCTATGGCTACACCTTC
TRBJ1-1	-	TRBV27	TRBD1	14	CASSFLTGGTEAFF	TGTGCCAGCAGTTTTCTCACAGGGGGTACTGAAGCTTTCTTT
TRBJ2-4	-	TRBV7-2	-	15	CASSLVGSGKNIQYF	TGTGCCAGCAGCTTAGTGGGCAGCGGAAAAAACATTCAGTACTTC
TRBJ2-4	-	TRBV15	TRBD1	16	CATSSVRGLQKNIQYF	TGTGCCACCAGCAGCGTCAGGGGGTTACAGAAAAACATTCAGTACTTC
TRBJ2-2	-	TRBV6-5	-	14	CASSYGQSTGELFF	TGTGCCAGCAGTTATGGACAGAGCACCGGGGAGCTGTTTTTT
TRBJ2-5	-	TRBV27	-	12	CASSSDYQTQYF	TGTGCCAGCAGTTCCGACTATCAGACCCAGTACTTC
TRBJ2-7	-	TRBV6-1	-	14	CASSPIGQNYEQYF	TGTGCCAGCAGTCCTATAGGACAGAACTACGAGCAGTACTTC
TRBJ1-2	-	TRBV5-4	-	13	CASSLLGLSGYTF	TGTGCCAGCAGCTTGCTAGGGTTGAGTGGCTACACCTTC
TRBJ2-1	-	TRBV10-2	-	15	CASSESLGSYNEQFF	TGCGCCAGCAGTGAGTCGTTGGGCTCCTACAATGAGCAGTTCTTC
TRBJ1-1	-	TRBV19	-	12	CASKEGNTEAFF	TGTGCCAGTAAAGAGGGGAACACTGAAGCTTTCTTT
TRBJ1-6	-	TRBV4-1	TRBD1	14	CASSQEDRRTPLHF	TGCGCCAGCAGCCAAGAGGACAGGCGGACACCCCTCCACTTT
TRBJ2-2	-	TRBV27	-	13	CASSLEGTGELFF	TGTGCCAGCAGTTTAGAGGGAACCGGGGAGCTGTTTTTT
TRBJ1-2	-	TRBV13	-	14	CASSPYLANYGYTF	TGTGCCAGCAGCCCCTACCTAGCAAACTATGGCTACACCTTC
TRBJ2-7	-	TRBV28	-	16	CASSHDTREGFYEQYF	TGTGCCAGCAGTCATGACACGCGTGAAGGCTTCTACGAGCAGTACTTC
TRBJ2-7	-	TRBV10-2	-	16	CASSGQRQEITYEQYF	TGCGCCAGCAGCGGACAAAGACAGGAGATTACCTACGAGCAGTACTTC
TRBJ1-2	-	TRBV7-9	-	15	CASSPLGRDGNGYTF	TGTGCCAGCAGCCCTCTAGGGCGGGACGGAAATGGCTACACCTTC
TRBJ1-4	once	TRBV7-9	-	17	CASSFGPGVGENEKLFF	TGTGCCAGCAGCTTTGGTCCGGGGGTAGGTGAGAATGAAAAACTGTTTTTT
TRBJ2-5	-	TRBV4-2	TRBD2	17	CASSQESGGAEGETQYF	TGTGCCAGCAGCCAAGAGAGCGGGGGGGCCGAGGGGGAGACCCAGTACTTC
TRBJ1-6	-	TRBV7-9	-	19	CASSLEPGLQALYNSPLHF	TGTGCCAGCAGCTTAGAACCGGGACTCCAGGCCCTGTATAATTCACCCCTCCACTTT
TRBJ1-5	-	TRBV19	-	16	CASSISADISNQPQHF	TGTGCCAGTAGTATTTCAGCAGATATTAGCAATCAGCCCCAGCATTTT
TRBJ2-1	-	TRBV4-1	TRBD2	20	CASSQDPLRGRLAGGNEQFF	TGCGCCAGCAGCCAAGATCCCCTGAGGGGGCGGCTAGCGGGAGGTAATGAGCAGTTCTTC
TRBJ2-5	-	TRBV7-9	TRBD2	16	CASSLSQLAGEETQYF	TGTGCCAGCAGCTTATCTCAGCTAGCGGGGGAAGAGACCCAGTACTTC
TRBJ1-3	-	TRBV4-1	-	11	CASRGWDTIYF	TGCGCCAGCAGGGGGTGGGACACCATATATTTT
TRBJ1-1	once	TRBV9	-	14	CASSPGHPGTEAFF	TGTGCCAGCAGCCCCGGACACCCGGGGACTGAAGCTTTCTTT
TRBJ1-5	-	TRBV7-9	TRBD1	14	CASSQTQGAQPQHF	TGTGCCAGCAGCCAGACTCAGGGGGCTCAGCCCCAGCATTTT
TRBJ1-5	once	TRBV28	-	13	CASSFSHSQPQHF	TGTGCCAGCAGTTTTTCCCATAGTCAGCCCCAGCATTTT
TRBJ2-1	-	TRBV7-9	-	17	CASSLGFGLAENNEQFF	TGTGCCAGCAGCTTAGGATTCGGGTTAGCGGAAAACAATGAGCAGTTCTTC